Below are 19 T cell receptor beta chains sequenced from a single sample in a study of lymphopenia after photon versus proton radiotherapy (dated by TCRdb to the late 2010s). The library was produced with the immunoSEQ multiplex PCR assay. The clones in this table, taken by TCRdb from immuneACCESS, are in-frame only. Not every clone is retained; where verified, under half of the shortfall comes from an unresolved V gene, and the cause of the rest is unknown. The sample table shows over 25,000 clones, and roughly 86% are seen once. About 53% of the sample rests with the top ten. The sample was peripheral blood, taken from a patient treated with proton-based radiotherapy. The receptors originated from a woman aged 60-75 years with cholangiocarcinoma. Some clones in this sample may be carry-over from other donors' samples.

CDR3 nucleotide sequence: TGTGCCAGCAGCTTTATCGGACAGTCATCCTACGAGCAGTACTTC. Protein sequence: CASSFIGQSSYEQYF. The chain links TRBV7-8 to TRBJ2-5, with D maybe TRBD1 (6 bases). The J call is doubtful: the DNA matches TRBJ2-7 better. This CDR3 is 15 amino acids long. The germline V gene encodes CDR1 SGHVS and CDR2 FQNEAQ.

The V call is TRBV30, the J call TRBJ2-7; possible D gene TRBD2, 6 bases. Per germline, CDR1 GTSNPN and CDR2 SVGIG (reference sequence). The V gene lost 8 bases and the J gene lost 2 bases, with 13 bases spanning the gap. The CDR3 is 12 residues long. The CDR3 sequence is CAHRRGPYEQYF. CDR3 DNA sequence: TGTGCCCATAGGCGGGGCCCCTACGAGCAGTACTTC.

This chain's CDR3 is CASSLIGGEQFF. CDR3 in DNA: TGTGCCAGCAGCTTAATAGGCGGTGAGCAGTTCTTC. This sequence joins TRBV7-3 and TRBJ2-1; no clear D gene. The CDR3 loop spans 12 amino acids. Germline V gene sequence: CDR1 SGHTA, CDR2 FQGTGA. Deletions cut 1 base from V and 9 bases from J, with 7 bases between.

This rearrangement joins TRBV9 to TRBJ1-3; 8 bases map to TRBD1. Germline V gene lookup returns CDR1 SGDLS and CDR2 YYNGEE. The J segment lost 3 bases and the V segment lost 4 bases, leaving 6 bases of the junction unmatched. The CDR3 totals 15 residues. The CDR3 nucleotides read TGTGCCAGCAGCCATCAGGGGGCGCTTGGAAACACCATATATTTT. This gives the protein CASSHQGALGNTIYF.

The chain carries TRBV12-2 and TRBJ1-2; the table gives TRBD1 as D, unverified against the DNA. TRBV12-2 is a pseudogene locus. The CDR3 has 14 amino acids. The CDR3 region has the DNA TGTGCAAGTCGCTTGCGGACAGGTGTCATAGGCTACACCTTC. Translated: CASRLRTGVIGYTF.

The V call is TRBV19, the J call TRBJ1-1, with D hard to call. V lost 3 bases and J 0 bases, leaving 5 bases between the germline ends. The germline CDR1 and CDR2 sequences are LNHDA and SQIVND (reference sequence). The CDR3 is 13 residues long. CDR3 sequence (DNA): TGTGCCAGTAGTATTGGTATGAACACTGAAGCTTTCTTT. Its protein is CASSIGMNTEAFF.

V is TRBV25-1 and J is TRBJ2-7; D gene ambiguous. The CDR3 spans 13 residues. Trimming removed 4 bases at V and 3 bases at J, with 10 bases between. Germline CDR1 reads MGHDK; CDR2 reads SYGVNS. CDR3 nucleotides: TGTGCCAGCAGTGGGCCGGGTGTCTACGAGCAGTACTTC. Encoded protein: CASSGPGVYEQYF.

V and J are TRBV10-1 and TRBJ2-7; 10 nucleotides agree with TRBD1. The CDR3 is made up of 15 amino acids. The ends lost 2 bases at V and 7 bases at J; junction bases unmatched: 8. Per the germline V gene, CDR1 is WNHNN and CDR2 is SYGVQD (reference sequence). CDR3 sequence: CASSERTGGSGEQYF. The CDR3 DNA reads TGCGCCAGCAGTGAGAGGACAGGGGGATCGGGAGAGCAGTACTTC.

This clone occurred once. The V gene is TRBV7-2, the J gene TRBJ2-7, with TRBD1 identical over 7 bases. J lost 0 bases, V lost 5 bases, and 10 bases had no gene match. Germline lookup yields CDR1 SGHTA and CDR2 FQGNSA. There are 16 residues in the CDR3. The chain's CDR3 is CASSLRQGKSSYEQYF. The CDR3 DNA reads TGTGCCAGCAGCCTAAGACAGGGAAAGAGCTCCTACGAGCAGTACTTC.

The chain combines TRBV4-1 with TRBJ1-3, with a possible D match to TRBD1 (5 bases). Germline loops: CDR1 MGHRA, CDR2 YSYEKL. The CDR3 sequence is 17 residues long. The ends were cut back, 3 bases at V and 3 bases at J, with 18 bases in the middle. The CDR3 protein is CASSHRPGTEFGNTIYF. The CDR3 bases are TGCGCCAGCAGCCATAGACCCGGGACCGAATTTGGAAACACCATATATTTT.

This clone occurred once. The chain couples TRBV18 to TRBJ2-1, with 9 nucleotides matching TRBD1. The ends lost 6 bases at V and 6 bases at J; junction bases unmatched: 3. The CDR3 is made up of 13 amino acids. Germline lookup yields CDR1 KGHSH and CDR2 LQKENI. CDR3 coding DNA: TGTGCCAGCTCGGGACAGGGCGGCAATGAGCAGTTCTTC. Its protein product is CASSGQGGNEQFF.

The chain employs TRBV29-1 and TRBJ1-1; D unclear. The CDR3 length is 9 residues. Germline assignment: CDR1 SQVTM and CDR2 ANQGSEA. Trimming pared 4 bases from V and 7 bases from J, leaving 4 bases between. The CDR3 nucleotides are TGCAGCGTTGGATTTGAAGCTTTCTTT. This gives the protein CSVGFEAFF.

This chain joins TRBV27 and TRBJ1-1, with TRBD1 as a possible D gene (6 bases). Trimming shortened V by 6 bases and J by 1 base, and 15 bases separated the two germline ends. The CDR3 length is 15 residues. Germline lookup yields CDR1 MNHEY and CDR2 SMNVEV (reference sequence). CDR3 amino acids: CASSPYRAWNTEAFF. The CDR3 bases are TGTGCCAGCAGCCCTTACAGGGCTTGGAACACTGAAGCTTTCTTT.

The J gene is TRBJ1-4, the V gene TRBV7-3; maybe TRBD1 (5 bases). The V end was cut by 4 bases, the J end by 4 bases, with 19 bases between. The CDR3 length is 17 residues. Looked up from germline, CDR1 is SGHTA and CDR2 is FQGTGA. The CDR3 spells CASSSEVGDGYNEKLFF. In DNA form, the CDR3 reads TGTGCCAGCAGCTCAGAGGTAGGGGACGGATATAATGAAAAACTGTTTTTT.

This chain links TRBV4-2 with TRBJ2-5, with 8 bases that match TRBD2. The germline V gene has CDR1 LGHNA and CDR2 YNFKEQ. The J segment lost 3 bases and the V segment lost 1 base, leaving 1 base of the junction unmatched. This CDR3 contains 14 residues. This chain's CDR3 is CASSQATSEETQYF. CDR3 nucleotide sequence: TGTGCCAGCAGCCAAGCGACTAGCGAAGAGACCCAGTACTTC.

This sequence joins TRBV7-2 and TRBJ2-5; D is unclear. In germline, CDR1 is SGHTA, CDR2 FQGNSA. CDR3 length: 13 amino acids. V lost 5 bases and J 2 bases, leaving 9 bases between the germline ends. CDR3 sequence: CASSLGVQETQYF. The CDR3 region has the DNA TGTGCCAGCAGCCTAGGAGTTCAAGAGACCCAGTACTTC.

The rearrangement links TRBV6-1 to TRBJ1-4, with 10 bases matching TRBD1. This CDR3 has 14 residues. The V and J ends lost 4 bases and 8 bases, in that order; junction bases with no gene match: 4. Per the germline V gene, CDR1 is MNHNS and CDR2 is SASEGT. CDR3 in amino acids: CASSGRQGAEKLFF. The CDR3, as DNA: TGTGCCAGCAGTGGGAGACAGGGGGCGGAAAAACTGTTTTTT.

As to this clone: Additional DNA sequences in this sample encode the identical CDR3. The chain's CDR3 is CASSLGTKETQYF. The CDR3 DNA is TGTGCCAGCAGCTTAGGGACTAAAGAGACCCAGTACTTC. The chain couples TRBV7-2 to TRBJ2-5; D is perhaps TRBD2 (6 bases). The germline V and J ends were trimmed by 1 base and 3 bases, with 6 bases remaining between them. This CDR3 is built from 13 residues. The germline gives CDR1 SGHTA, CDR2 FQGNSA.

The gene calls are TRBV7-6 and TRBJ2-5, with D perhaps matching TRBD1 or TRBD2 (5 bases each). The V end was cut by 4 bases, the J end by 2 bases, with 8 bases between. Germline lookup yields CDR1 SGHVS and CDR2 FNYEAQ. This CDR3 has 13 residues. The CDR3 coding sequence is TGTGCCAGCAGCTGGGACGGTCAAGAGACCCAGTACTTC. Translation: CASSWDGQETQYF. Supplemented by reference TRBV7-6 and TRBJ2-5, the full variable domain reads GAGVSQSPRYKVTKRGQDVALRCDPISGHVSLYWYRQALGQGPEFLTYFNYEAQQDKSGLPNDRFSAERPEGSISTLTIQRTEQRDSAMYRCASSWDGQETQYFGPGTRLLVL.